These 23 T cell receptor beta chains were sequenced from one sample in a study of blood T cell repertoires in COVID-19. Clones were sequenced by immunoSEQ multiplex PCR, and TCRdb holds only the in-frame ones, with some missing. This sample has roughly 68,000 clones, with 90% found just once. Sequenced: peripheral blood. These TCRs come from a woman older than 75 with active COVID-19.

The chain uses TRBV3-1 (or the pseudogene TRBV3-2) and TRBJ1-2; possibly TRBD1 for D (5 bases). The CDR3 consists of 14 residues. V lost 1 base and J lost 2, with 8 bases in between. Germline values: CDR1 LGHDT, CDR2 YNNKEL (reference sequence). The CDR3 DNA reads as TGTGCCAGCAGCCAAGGACAGCTAAACTATGGCTACACCTTC. Its translation is CASSQGQLNYGYTF.

This chain links TRBV7-2 with TRBJ1-1; 8 nucleotides match TRBD1. Germline loops: CDR1 SGHTA, CDR2 FQGNSA. This CDR3 is built from 15 residues. Trimming at V came to 5 bases and at J to 1 base, leaving 6 bases not matched to a gene. CDR3 amino acids: CASSPRTGQNTEAFF. The CDR3 DNA reads as TGTGCCAGCAGCCCTCGGACAGGGCAGAACACTGAAGCTTTCTTT.

V is TRBV4-2 and J is TRBJ1-2; 11 bases line up with TRBD1. This CDR3 spans 16 amino acids. V trimming: 1 base; J trimming: 4 bases; junction bases outside the gene matches: 5. CDR1 and CDR2 from the germline V gene are LGHNA and YNFKEQ. CDR3 sequence: CASSQGLGTGGYGYTF. The CDR3 DNA sequence: TGTGCCAGCAGCCAAGGCTTGGGGACAGGGGGCTATGGCTACACCTTC.

The V call is TRBV7-2, the J call TRBJ2-2; 7 nucleotides match TRBD2. The germline V gene has CDR1 SGHTA and CDR2 FQGNSA. Trimming removed 3 bases from V and 0 bases from J; junction bases left unmatched: 1. The CDR3 is made up of 15 amino acids. As DNA, the CDR3 is TGTGCCAGCAGCTTCGGGGGGTCGAACACCGGGGAGCTGTTTTTT. Translated: CASSFGGSNTGELFF.

This clone was seen only a few times. The chain combines TRBV7-3 with TRBJ2-7; 9 bases are a match to TRBD1. V gave up 5 bases and J gave up 6 bases; unmatched junction bases: 5. Germline loops: CDR1 SGHTA, CDR2 FQGTGA. CDR3 length equals 13 residues. The CDR3 spells CASSPLTGGEQYF. The CDR3 coding sequence is TGTGCCAGCAGCCCGCTGACAGGGGGCGAGCAGTACTTC.

The chain uses TRBV10-3 and TRBJ2-5, with a possible D match to TRBD1 (5 bases). Germline-derived CDR1 and CDR2 are ENHRY and SYGVKD. V lost 3 bases and J 3 bases, leaving 5 bases between the germline ends. The CDR3 contains 12 residues. Here the CDR3 reads CAISEGEETQYF. Written as DNA, the CDR3 is TGTGCCATCAGTGAAGGGGAAGAGACCCAGTACTTC.

As DNA, the CDR3 is TGTGCCAGCAGTACTAGTTTCGATGAGCAGTTCTTC. Its protein product is CASSTSFDEQFF. This chain joins TRBV6-5 and TRBJ2-1, with D maybe TRBD2 (5 bases). Between the trimmed V and J ends, which lost 5 bases and 8 bases, there was a span of 10 bases. Germline V gene sequence: CDR1 MNHEY, CDR2 SVGAGI. The CDR3 covers 12 residues.

The chain couples TRBV4-3 to TRBJ2-1; tentative D call: TRBD1 (5 bases). The CDR3 loop spans 15 amino acids. Germline CDR1 and CDR2: LGHNA and YSLEER. The V end was cut by 0 bases, the J end by 4 bases, with 10 bases between. The CDR3, as DNA: TGCGCCAGCAGCCAAGATTTAGGGGTTTACAATGAGCAGTTCTTC. Its translation: CASSQDLGVYNEQFF.

The V and J genes are TRBV2 and TRBJ2-7, with D maybe TRBD1 (5 bases). Looked up from germline, CDR1 is SNHLY and CDR2 is FYNNEI. V gave up 1 base and J gave up 7 bases, with 8 bases separating them. This CDR3 has 12 residues. The CDR3 coding sequence is TGTGCCAGCAGTGAAGGACAGCCTGAGCAGTACTTC. Translating gives CASSEGQPEQYF.

This clone showed up just once. The V call is TRBV19, the J call TRBJ2-3; the match to TRBD2 covers 12 bases. The CDR3 runs to 16 residues. Germline V gene sequence: CDR1 LNHDA, CDR2 SQIVND (reference sequence). J lost 8 bases, V lost 6 bases, and 12 bases had no gene match. The CDR3 coding sequence is TGTGCCAGTAGACCGGGACTAGCGGGCTTATCGGGTACGCAGTATTTT. It encodes CASRPGLAGLSGTQYF.

The rearrangement joins TRBV28 to TRBJ1-5; possible D gene TRBD1, 6 bases. CDR1 and CDR2 from the germline V gene are MDHEN and SYDVKM. V was pared by 7 bases and J by 3 bases, with 13 bases between. The CDR3 contains 14 residues. CDR3 bases: TGTGCCAGCATATCGGGGGGCCACAATCAGCCCCAGCATTTT. Protein product: CASISGGHNQPQHF.

This chain joins TRBV4-3 and TRBJ2-3; weak D call: TRBD2 (5 bases). V was shortened by 1 base and J by 4 bases, with 18 bases between the two germline ends. Germline loops: CDR1 LGHNA, CDR2 YSLEER. The CDR3 runs 17 residues. The CDR3 DNA follows: TGCGCCAGCAGCCAAGTCGTGGCAGCGGCGGGCCCAGATACGCAGTATTTT. This gives the protein CASSQVVAAAGPDTQYF.

This clone was seen once. The chain carries TRBV5-5 and TRBJ1-2; tentatively, D is TRBD1 (5 bases). CDR3 length: 15 amino acids. Trimming took 6 bases from V and 2 from J, leaving 17 bases between them. Germline loops: CDR1 SGHKS, CDR2 YYEKEE (reference sequence). This CDR3 is CASTLGAGINYGYTF. The CDR3 DNA sequence: TGTGCCAGCACCCTTGGGGCAGGGATCAACTATGGCTACACCTTC.

V and J are TRBV27 and TRBJ2-4; 7 nucleotides align to TRBD1. Germline CDR1 reads MNHEY; CDR2 reads SMNVEV (reference sequence). The CDR3 extends over 14 amino acids. V shed 8 bases and J 9 bases; nucleotides not matched to a gene: 13. The CDR3 loop is CASSQLRGLGIQYF. In DNA, the CDR3 is TGTGCCAGCTCGCAACTGAGGGGGCTTGGCATTCAGTACTTC.

The chain has TRBV27 and TRBJ1-2; 9 positions match TRBD1. V lost 6 bases to trimming and J lost 7 bases; unmatched junction nucleotides: 6. Germline V gene sequence: CDR1 MNHEY, CDR2 SMNVEV (reference sequence). This CDR3 contains 13 residues. In DNA form, the CDR3 reads TGTGCCAGCAGAACAGGGGGCAAGGGTGGCTACACCTTC. This sequence encodes CASRTGGKGGYTF.

The chain is built from TRBV19 and TRBJ2-1, with TRBD2 matching 13 bases. The CDR3 contains 17 residues. With 6 bases clipped from V and 0 bases from J, the junction kept 5 bases outside the gene matches. The germline V gene encodes CDR1 LNHDA and CDR2 SQIVND (reference sequence). The CDR3 loop reads CASRGLAGQSSYNEQFF. For the CDR3, the DNA is TGTGCCAGTAGGGGACTAGCGGGGCAAAGCTCCTACAATGAGCAGTTCTTC.

This sequence joins TRBV19 and TRBJ1-5, with D hard to call. The CDR3 is 13 amino acids. Germline CDR1 is LNHDA and CDR2 is SQIVND (reference sequence). The germline V and J ends were trimmed by 3 bases and 9 bases, with 12 bases remaining between them. CDR3 region: CASSISLGRPQHF. The CDR3 DNA sequence: TGTGCCAGTAGTATTTCTTTGGGCAGGCCCCAGCATTTT.

The chain joins TRBV18 to TRBJ1-4, with D uncertain. V gave up 2 bases and J gave up 0 bases, with 7 bases separating them. The germline gives CDR1 KGHSH, CDR2 LQKENI. CDR3 size: 15 residues. The CDR3, as DNA: TGTGCCAGCTCACCAGAAGCCGCAACTAATGAAAAACTGTTTTTT. Encoded protein: CASSPEAATNEKLFF.

The table lists this clone with a count of one. This rearrangement joins TRBV7-3 to TRBJ1-1, with D possibly matching TRBD1 (5 bases). This CDR3 comprises 13 residues. Germline CDR1 SGHTA, CDR2 FQGTGA. The V end lost 3 bases, the J end lost 2 bases, and 7 bases lay between the germline ends. The CDR3 sequence: CASSFQGNTEAFF. In DNA, the CDR3 is TGTGCCAGCAGCTTTCAGGGCAACACTGAAGCTTTCTTT. Based on the CDR3 plus reference TRBV7-3 and TRBJ1-1, the full variable domain is GAGVSQTPSNKVTEKGKYVELRCDPISGHTALYWYRQSLGQGPEFLIYFQGTGAADDSGLPNDRFFAVRPEGSVSTLKIQRTERGDSAVYLCASSFQGNTEAFFGQGTRLTVV.

V is TRBV7-9 and J is TRBJ1-1; the D gene is possibly TRBD1 (6 bases). V was trimmed by 3 bases and J by 1 base, leaving 12 bases between them. The CDR3 has 15 residues. Per the germline V gene, CDR1 is SEHNR and CDR2 is FQNEAQ (reference sequence). In nucleotides, the CDR3 is TGTGCCAGCAGCTTGATGATGACAGGGAACACTGAAGCTTTCTTT. It translates to CASSLMMTGNTEAFF.

Comment on this clone: Other DNA sequences of this sample code for an identical CDR3. The V and J genes are TRBV14 and TRBJ1-2, with D possibly matching TRBD1 (6 bases). Germline CDR1 and CDR2: SGHDN and FVKESK. CDR3 size: 14 residues. V lost 1 base to trimming and J lost 3 bases, with 9 bases between them. The DNA of the CDR3 is TGTGCCAGCAGCCAAGGCCGACAGGACTATGGCTACACCTTC. Its translation: CASSQGRQDYGYTF. Variable domain in full (rest from reference TRBV14 and TRBJ1-2): EAGVTQFPSHSVIEKGQTVTLRCDPISGHDNLYWYRRVMGKEIKFLLHFVKESKQDESGMPNNRFLAERTGGTYSTLKVQPAELEDSGVYFCASSQGRQDYGYTFGSGTRLTVV.

V usage is TRBV18 and J usage is TRBJ2-7, with TRBD1 matching over 8 bases. This CDR3 has 14 residues. Germline trimming cut 2 bases from V and 1 base from J; bases unmatched to any gene: 1. The germline gives CDR1 KGHSH, CDR2 LQKENI. The CDR3 loop reads CASSPGQGSYEQYF. The CDR3 region has the DNA TGTGCCAGCTCACCAGGACAGGGATCCTACGAGCAGTACTTC.

This clone has a single count. V gene TRBV28 combines with J gene TRBJ2-7; 7 nucleotides match TRBD1. V lost 6 bases, J lost 2 bases, and 7 bases stayed unmatched. The CDR3 has 14 residues. In germline, CDR1 is MDHEN, CDR2 SYDVKM. CDR3 region: CASSRDRRPYEQYF. The CDR3 nucleotides are TGTGCCAGCAGCCGGGACAGACGACCCTACGAGCAGTACTTC.